This T cell receptor (beta chain) emerged from a study of blood T cell repertoires in COVID-19. This table comes from immunoSEQ multiplex PCR, and its TCRdb copy is limited to in-frame clones, with some not included. The data contain hundreds of thousands of clones, 75% to 90% of them singletons. The ends were cut back, 6 bases at V and 1 base at J, with 10 bases in the middle. The CDR3 extends over 14 amino acids. Germline-derived CDR1 and CDR2 are MNHEY and SVGAGI. The sequence came from a woman aged 40 to 50 who had recovered from COVID-19. What was sequenced was PBMCs or T cells enriched from blood (not recorded which). The V and J genes are TRBV6-5 and TRBJ1-5; a possible D gene is TRBD1 (6 bases). CDR3: CASRPGTSNQPQHF. Here the CDR3 DNA reads TGTGCCAGCAGGCCCGGGACAAGCAATCAGCCCCAGCATTTT.